This T cell receptor beta chain emerged from a study of Graves' ophthalmopathy and Graves' hyperthyroidism. Amplification of the TCR beta CDR3 regions used RNA transcripts (as template). The first-round RT-PCR employed HTBI primers together with the Qiagen OneStep RT-PCR kit. A multiplex PCR was then performed as the second round. TCRdb redid the calling of the multiplex PCR reads with MiXCR, one entry per CDR3 protein. The profile shows around 1.1 million distinct CDR3 sequences, 35% to 45% of them singletons. Concerning this clonotype itself: Its target is unknown. Being one base from a much bigger clone, this may be a read error.

Study-wide results and limits: In blood, most expanded thyroid clonotypes above 0.001 frequency were also detected.

Hyperthyroidism was new, under 2 months, in patients aged 18 to 65. Enrollment excluded any patients with other autoimmune diseases, uncontrolled infections, pregnancy or lactation. Clinical symptoms, serum thyroxine, TRAb, thyroid ultrasound and orbital computed tomography formed the basis of diagnosis. Germline V gene data show CDR1 as GTSNPN and CDR2 as SVGIG (reference sequence). V was trimmed by 2 bases and J by 3 bases, leaving 10 bases between them. This CDR3 has 14 amino acids. The chain carries TRBV30 and TRBJ1-4; D gene ambiguous. Sample: peripheral blood or thyroid tissue (not recorded which). This clonotype was obtained from an adult man with Graves' hyperthyroidism. In DNA, the CDR3 is TGTGCCTGGAGTACTAGACTGTCTAATGAAAAACTGTTTTTT. Amino acids: CAWSTRLSNEKLFF.